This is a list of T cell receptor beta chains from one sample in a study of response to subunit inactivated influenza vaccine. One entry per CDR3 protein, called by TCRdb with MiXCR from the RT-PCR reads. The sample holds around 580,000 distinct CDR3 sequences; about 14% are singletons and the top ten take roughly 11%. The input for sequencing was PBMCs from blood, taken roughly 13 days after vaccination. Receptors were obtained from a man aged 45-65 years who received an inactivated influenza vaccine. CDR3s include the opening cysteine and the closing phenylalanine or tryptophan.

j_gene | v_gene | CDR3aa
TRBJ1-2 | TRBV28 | CASSLSGGYTF
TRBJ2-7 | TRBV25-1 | CASRDNSGGTYEQYF
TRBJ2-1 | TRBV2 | CASLAGGRGYNEQFF
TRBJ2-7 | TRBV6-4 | CASTAGPFSYEQYF
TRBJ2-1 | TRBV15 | CATSRTTGWGNNEQFF
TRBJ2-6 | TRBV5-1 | CASASGTGANVLTF
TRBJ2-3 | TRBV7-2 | CASSLALGGRLDTQYF
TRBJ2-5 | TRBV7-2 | CASSLTGEVETQYF
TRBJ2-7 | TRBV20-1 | CSARPGTTYEQYF
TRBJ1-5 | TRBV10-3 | CAISSQGDQPQHF
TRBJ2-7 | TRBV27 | CASSLSRGAEQYF
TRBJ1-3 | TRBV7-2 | CASSPGFDGNTIYF
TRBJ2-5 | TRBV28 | CASTSDRQETQYF
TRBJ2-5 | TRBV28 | CASRTGTGVLETQYF